This entry lists 19 T cell receptor beta chains sequenced from one sample in a study of cytomegalovirus exposure and HLA in healthy donors. The PCR used 60 Vbeta and 13 Jbeta primers. Here immunoSEQ multiplex PCR was the method, and the copy in TCRdb shows in-frame clones only, minus some. The profile shows 110,000 to 150,000 clones, less than 9.5% of them singletons. The sample taken for sequencing was PBMCs. The receptors derive from a male donor in good health and CMV-seronegative.

The V and J genes are TRBV9 and TRBJ1-4, with D perhaps matching TRBD1 (5 bases). Trimming took 4 bases from V and 7 from J, leaving 17 bases between them. CDR1 is SGDLS, CDR2 YYNGEE, per germline. The CDR3 has 15 amino acids. The CDR3 sequence: CASSPREGYGEKLFF. CDR3 in DNA: TGTGCCAGCAGCCCCAGGGAGGGTTACGGTGAAAAACTGTTTTTT.

The table lists this clone with a count of one. The rearrangement joins TRBV11-2 to TRBJ1-1, with a possible D match to TRBD1 (6 bases). Deletions cut 3 bases from V and 4 bases from J, with 18 bases between. The CDR3 loop spans 16 amino acids. CDR1 is SGHAT and CDR2 is FQNNGV in the germline V gene. CDR3 coding DNA: TGTGCCAGCAGCTTGAGCTACGGGGGGCAGGGCACTGAAGCTTTCTTT. Protein product: CASSLSYGGQGTEAFF.

The gene calls are TRBV30 and TRBJ2-1; D gene unclear. The germline V gene has CDR1 GTSNPN and CDR2 SVGIG (reference sequence). V lost 2 bases and J lost 7, with 6 bases in between. The CDR3 extends over 11 amino acids. CDR3 sequence: CAWSHKNEQFF. CDR3 nucleotides: TGTGCCTGGAGTCACAAAAATGAGCAGTTCTTC.

Only a few counts were recorded for this clone. The chain recombines TRBV5-6 with TRBJ2-1; 7 bases match TRBD1. CDR1 SGHDT and CDR2 YYEEEE come from the germline V gene. The trim removed 1 base at V and 0 bases at J, leaving 1 base unmatched. The CDR3 has 15 amino acids. The CDR3 DNA is TGTGCCAGCAGCTTGACAGGGGCCTCCTACAATGAGCAGTTCTTC. It specifies CASSLTGASYNEQFF.

This chain uses TRBV10-3 with TRBJ1-2; a possible D gene is TRBD1 (5 bases). Deletions cut 4 bases from V and 5 bases from J, with 14 bases between. This CDR3 is 14 amino acids long. Looked up from germline, CDR1 is ENHRY and CDR2 is SYGVKD. CDR3 residues: CAISGPDGGYGYTF. For the CDR3, the DNA is TGTGCCATCAGTGGTCCCGACGGGGGGTATGGCTACACCTTC.

The gene calls are TRBV2 and TRBJ2-1; maybe TRBD1 (5 bases). The germline V and J ends were trimmed by 3 bases and 2 bases, with 11 bases remaining between them. Germline CDR1 and CDR2: SNHLY and FYNNEI. The CDR3 extends over 15 amino acids. The CDR3 protein is CASSEQGRAYNEQFF. The CDR3 DNA reads as TGTGCCAGCAGTGAGCAGGGTAGGGCCTACAATGAGCAGTTCTTC.

The rearrangement uses TRBV5-1 and TRBJ2-1; D is perhaps TRBD2 (6 bases). The germline V gene encodes CDR1 SGHRS and CDR2 YFSETQ. Between the trimmed V and J ends, which lost 6 bases and 4 bases, there was a span of 20 bases. The CDR3 loop spans 16 amino acids. CDR3 region: CASTLGGATRYNEQFF. The CDR3 nucleotides are TGCGCCAGCACCCTTGGAGGGGCTACGAGATACAATGAGCAGTTCTTC.

This clone has just a few counts. The genes are TRBV7-9 and TRBJ2-5; 12 nucleotides align to TRBD1. The better agreement between TRBJ2-7 and the DNA end casts doubt on the J call. The CDR3 length is 15 residues. Germline V gene sequence: CDR1 SEHNR, CDR2 FQNEAQ (reference sequence). The CDR3: CASSGGQGAAYEQYF. In DNA form, the CDR3 reads TGTGCCAGCAGCGGGGGACAGGGGGCGGCTTACGAGCAGTACTTC.

The gene calls are TRBV7-8 and TRBJ1-1, with D possibly TRBD1 on 5 matching bases. Trimming took 5 bases from V and 1 from J, leaving 8 bases between them. The germline V gene has CDR1 SGHVS and CDR2 FQNEAQ. The CDR3 runs to 13 residues. CDR3 bases: TGTGCCAGCAGCAGGAGGGGGAACACTGAAGCTTTCTTT. This codes for CASSRRGNTEAFF.

This clone was detected only a few times. The chain recombines TRBV28 with TRBJ2-1; TRBD1 is a possible D gene (5 bases). Trimming shortened V by 7 bases and J by 2 bases, and 12 bases separated the two germline ends. This CDR3 spans 14 amino acids. In germline, CDR1 is MDHEN, CDR2 SYDVKM. The CDR3 bases are TGTGCCAGCATTGGGGCCTTACCCTACAATGAGCAGTTCTTC. This translates into CASIGALPYNEQFF.

This clone turned up a few times. The rearrangement uses TRBV6-6 and TRBJ2-7; D not certain. The V gene's germline CDR1 is MNHNY and CDR2 SVGAGI (reference sequence). Trimming took off 6 bases at V and 0 bases at J, with 12 bases between the two ends. The CDR3 spans 14 residues. The CDR3 loop reads CASSRERSSYEQYF. The CDR3 nucleotides are TGTGCCAGCAGCCGCGAGAGGAGCTCCTACGAGCAGTACTTC.

Turning to this clone: The sample carries other DNA sequences with the same CDR3. The chain employs TRBV4-1 and TRBJ2-7, with 10 bases matching TRBD1. The CDR3 runs to 16 residues. Germline assignment: CDR1 MGHRA and CDR2 YSYEKL. After removal of 3 bases from V and 0 bases from J, the junction contained 5 bases not matched to a gene. The CDR3 is CASSQGQGPSSYEQYF. In DNA, the CDR3 is TGCGCCAGCAGCCAGGGACAGGGGCCGAGCTCCTACGAGCAGTACTTC.

The chain recombines TRBV5-1 with TRBJ2-2; perhaps TRBD1 as D (8 bases). V lost 5 bases and J lost 2, with 16 bases in between. The CDR3 runs to 16 residues. The germline V gene encodes CDR1 SGHRS and CDR2 YFSETQ. The CDR3 DNA sequence: TGCGCCAGCAGGACAGGGGAGGGGGTTAACACCGGGGAGCTGTTTTTT. Translation: CASRTGEGVNTGELFF.

This clone came up a few times. A read error may produce the germline difference seen at one junction end. V usage is TRBV7-7 and J usage is TRBJ1-4; D is uncertain. The CDR3 sequence is 17 residues long. Germline CDR1 reads SSHAT; CDR2 reads FNYEAQ (reference sequence). CDR3 in amino acids: CASRSLRPTRGQEKLFF. For the CDR3, the DNA is TGTGCTAGCAGGAGTTTGCGGCCAACGAGAGGTCAAGAAAAACTGTTTTTT. The whole variable domain, filled in from reference TRBV7-7 and TRBJ1-4, reads GAGVSQSPRYKVTKRGQDVTLRCDPISSHATLYWYQQALGQGPEFLTYFNYEAQPDKSGLPSDRFSAERPEGSISTLTIQRTEQRDSAMYRCASRSLRPTRGQEKLFFGSGTQLSVL.

This clone was seen a handful of times. The chain carries TRBV21-1 and TRBJ1-4; TRBD1 reflects the table's D call only, with no check against the DNA. TRBV21-1 is a documented pseudogene. The CDR3 has 21 residues. The DNA for the CDR3 is TGTGCCAGCAGCAATGAAGGCGTAGCGGGACAGGGGGCGCGGACTAATGAAAAACTGTTTTTT. It codes for CASSNEGVAGQGARTNEKLFF.

In this sample, this clone turned up a few times. The V and J genes are TRBV16 and TRBJ1-2; 8 nucleotides agree with TRBD1. CDR3 length: 15 amino acids. The germline gives CDR1 KGHSY, CDR2 FQNENV. V lost 2 bases, J lost 1 base, and 3 bases stayed unmatched. The chain's CDR3 is CASSQGDRLNYGYTF. Here the CDR3 DNA reads TGTGCCAGCAGCCAAGGGGACAGGCTTAACTATGGCTACACCTTC.

This clone was found a few times. The chain links TRBV14 to TRBJ1-1, with D unresolved. Germline V lookup: CDR1 SGHDN, CDR2 FVKESK. Trimming left V 1 base short and J 1 base short, with 7 bases between. This CDR3 comprises 14 residues. The CDR3 here is CASSQGTSNTEAFF. The CDR3 nucleotides are TGTGCCAGCAGCCAAGGGACTTCGAACACTGAAGCTTTCTTT.

There are a few counts of this clone. The chain links TRBV9 to TRBJ1-2; TRBD1 aligns across 7 bases. The CDR3 extends over 16 amino acids. Germline V gene sequence: CDR1 SGDLS, CDR2 YYNGEE. V gave up 1 base and J gave up 1 base; unmatched junction bases: 7. Here the CDR3 reads CASSVSSPGGNYGYTF. DNA of the CDR3: TGTGCCAGCAGCGTATCGTCCCCAGGGGGTAACTATGGCTACACCTTC.

The chain employs TRBV6-1 and TRBJ2-2; 8 positions agree with TRBD2. This CDR3 is built from 12 residues. Germline CDR1 and CDR2: MNHNS and SASEGT. With V trimmed by 11 bases and J by 7 bases, 6 bases remained unmatched. The CDR3 DNA follows: TGTGCCGCGCGGGGGGATGGCGGGGAGCTGTTTTTT. Its translation is CAARGDGGELFF.